This is a list of T cell receptor beta chains from one sample in a study of blood T cell repertoires in COVID-19. Produced via immunoSEQ multiplex PCR; TCRdb's table is partial and in-frame only. The profile shows around 160,000 clones, 75% to 85% of them singletons. Sequencing used peripheral blood. Source of these receptors: a human donor with acute or convalescent COVID-19. The donor label of this sample is uncertain. CDR3s include the opening cysteine and the closing phenylalanine or tryptophan. D genes are given only for firm matches. The listing skips clone size in some rows; elsewhere it reads once, few, many or a size class.

abundance	j_gene	d_gene	v_gene	CDR3aa	CDR3nt
.	TRBJ1-5	.	TRBV5-3	CARSVQARPNQPQHF	TGTGCCAGAAGCGTCCAGGCTCGGCCCAATCAGCCCCAGCATTTT
once	TRBJ1-1	.	TRBV5-1	CASSLDWRVVFF	TGCGCCAGCAGCTTGGATTGGAGGGTCGTTTTCTTT
.	TRBJ1-2	TRBD1	TRBV6-1	CASSARPTGGPHYGYTF	TGTGCCAGCAGTGCACGACCGACAGGGGGCCCCCACTATGGCTACACCTTC
.	TRBJ1-2	.	TRBV24-1	CATQSRDYYGYTF	TGTGCCACCCAGAGCAGGGATTATTATGGCTACACCTTC
.	TRBJ2-2	.	TRBV10-2	CASLGTGELFF	TGCGCCAGCCTAGGAACCGGGGAGCTGTTTTTT
few	TRBJ2-5	TRBD1	TRBV27	CASSQTRPDRASETQYF	TGTGCCAGCAGTCAGACCCGCCCGGACAGGGCTTCGGAGACCCAGTACTTC
.	TRBJ1-5	.	TRBV27	CASSLGPNQPQHF	TGTGCCAGCAGTTTGGGCCCTAATCAGCCCCAGCATTTT
.	TRBJ1-1	TRBD1	TRBV7-9	CASSLGTGAYTEAFF	TGTGCCAGCAGCTTGGGGACAGGGGCCTACACTGAAGCTTTCTTT
.	TRBJ1-3	.	TRBV30	CAWSVRSSGPSSGNTIYF	TGTGCCTGGAGTGTGAGGAGTTCAGGGCCCTCCTCTGGAAACACCATATATTTT
.	TRBJ1-1	.	TRBV30	CAWSTDKRNTEAFF	TGTGCCTGGAGTACGGACAAACGGAACACTGAAGCTTTCTTT
.	TRBJ2-7	.	TRBV10-3	CAISVTQGYEQYF	TGTGCCATCAGTGTGACACAGGGATACGAGCAGTACTTC
.	TRBJ2-3	.	TRBV6-5	CASSSGQSTDTQYF	TGTGCCAGCAGTTCTGGACAGAGCACAGATACGCAGTATTTT
once	TRBJ1-2	.	TRBV7-9	CASSLGDRIGGGYTF	TGTGCCAGCAGCTTAGGGGATCGGATTGGAGGTGGCTACACCTTC
.	TRBJ1-3	TRBD1	TRBV6-5	CASSYLTTGAGNTIYF	TGTGCCAGCAGTTACTTAACGACAGGGGCTGGAAACACCATATATTTT
.	TRBJ2-1	TRBD1	TRBV2	CASSTSGTGPDNEQFF	TGTGCCAGCAGTACTTCCGGGACAGGACCCGACAATGAGCAGTTCTTC
.	TRBJ1-4	.	TRBV23-1	CASSPRDSWQPTNEKLFF	TGCGCCAGCAGTCCAAGGGACTCCTGGCAGCCAACTAATGAAAAACTGTTTTTT
.	TRBJ2-5	TRBD1	TRBV7-6	CASSQGQTQETQYF	TGTGCCAGCAGCCAGGGACAGACCCAAGAGACCCAGTACTTC
.	TRBJ1-5	TRBD1	TRBV5-4	CASSLYPGTGFQPQHF	TGTGCCAGCAGCTTGTATCCCGGGACAGGGTTTCAGCCCCAGCATTTT
.	TRBJ2-3	TRBD2	TRBV7-2	CASSFTSGASPSTDTQYF	TGTGCCAGCAGCTTTACTAGCGGGGCTTCTCCTAGCACAGATACGCAGTATTTT
.	TRBJ1-2	.	TRBV3-1/TRBV3-2	CASSNPSTWGYTF	TGTGCCAGCAGCAACCCTAGTACCTGGGGCTACACCTTC
.	TRBJ1-2	TRBD1	TRBV12-5	CASGLGGTGINYGYTF	TGTGCTAGTGGTTTGGGCGGGACAGGGATTAACTATGGCTACACCTTC
.	TRBJ1-3	.	TRBV5-1	CASSPLTGGSGNTIYF	TGCGCCAGCAGCCCATTGACAGGAGGCTCTGGAAACACCATATATTTT
.	TRBJ2-2	.	TRBV7-2	CASSARLEMGTGELFF	TGTGCCAGCAGCGCCAGACTAGAAATGGGAACCGGGGAGCTGTTTTTT
.	TRBJ1-1	.	TRBV7-3	CASSSEGAGTEAFF	TGTGCCAGCAGCTCCGAGGGCGCGGGAACTGAAGCTTTCTTT
few	TRBJ2-7	TRBD2	TRBV2	CASSPGTSGGVEQYF	TGTGCCAGCAGCCCAGGGACTAGCGGGGGGGTTGAGCAGTACTTC
.	TRBJ2-1	.	TRBV7-2	CASSFIANEQFF	TGTGCCAGCAGCTTCATCGCGAATGAGCAGTTCTTC
.	TRBJ2-2	TRBD1	TRBV23-1	CASSQLDRGRETGELFF	TGCGCCAGCAGTCAATTAGACAGGGGGCGTGAAACCGGGGAGCTGTTTTTT